A single sample is the source of the 27 T cell receptor beta chains below, sequenced in a study of T-cell reconstitution after alpha-beta-depleted transplantation in children. The TCRbeta library incorporated unique molecular identifiers. TCRdb used MiXCR to reprocess the PCR reads, holding one entry per CDR3 protein. The table shows about 540,000 distinct CDR3 sequences, with approximately 20% occurring only once. The sequenced sample was PBMCs from the stem cell graft donor, obtained from the stem cell graft. The receptors were sampled from a human donor who donated a stem cell graft to a child with acute lymphoblastic leukemia.

This clonotype appeared a single time. The chain carries TRBV20-1 and TRBJ2-2, with TRBD1 matching over 8 bases. Germline V gene sequence: CDR1 DFQATT, CDR2 SNEGSKA (reference sequence). The trim removed 0 bases at V and 7 bases at J, leaving 10 bases unmatched. The CDR3 covers 16 residues. CDR3 DNA sequence: TGCAGTGCTAGAGATCCGGGACAGGTAGTCCGCGGGGAGCTGTTTTTT. This codes for CSARDPGQVVRGELFF.

Only a few counts were recorded for this clonotype. This chain connects TRBV6-2 or TRBV6-3 to TRBJ2-1, with 11 bases that match TRBD2. V shed 2 bases and J 5 bases; nucleotides not matched to a gene: 8. Germline lookup yields CDR1 MNHEY and CDR2 SVGEGT. This CDR3 comprises 17 residues. The CDR3, as DNA: TGTGCCAGCAGTTACAGGTTGGGACTAGCGGACCACAATGAGCAGTTCTTC. Translation: CASSYRLGLADHNEQFF.

This clonotype has more than one count but fewer than ten. J is TRBJ2-1 and V is TRBV11-2, with TRBD1 matching 8 bases. This CDR3 is 19 amino acids long. Germline-derived CDR1 and CDR2 are SGHAT and FQNNGV. J lost 0 bases, V lost 1 base, and 11 bases had no gene match. The CDR3 DNA sequence: TGTGCCAGCAGCTTAGGGGGGCAGGGACAGGCGAGCTCCTACAATGAGCAGTTCTTC. Translation: CASSLGGQGQASSYNEQFF.

This clonotype was seen a handful of times. The chain has TRBV7-8 and TRBJ2-2; D unresolved. This CDR3 is 16 amino acids long. From germline, CDR1 is SGHVS and CDR2 FQNEAQ. V gave up 2 bases and J gave up 3 bases, with 13 bases separating them. CDR3 DNA sequence: TGTGCCAGCAGCTTACATGTCAGGCGGTACACCGGGGAGCTGTTTTTT. It yields the protein CASSLHVRRYTGELFF.

This rearrangement joins TRBV5-1 to TRBJ2-3; 8 nucleotides agree with TRBD1. With 4 bases clipped from V and 6 bases from J, the junction kept 7 bases outside the gene matches. Germline V gene sequence: CDR1 SGHRS, CDR2 YFSETQ. This CDR3 region has 14 residues. CDR3 sequence (DNA): TGCGCCAGCAGCCTCGGACAGGGCTGGGATACGCAGTATTTT. Translated, it gives CASSLGQGWDTQYF.

The rearrangement uses TRBV10-3 and TRBJ1-4; D perhaps matches TRBD1 (6 bases). The V end lost 4 bases, the J end lost 4 bases, and 19 bases lay between the germline ends. Germline V lookup: CDR1 ENHRY, CDR2 SYGVKD. The CDR3 length is 17 residues. Here the CDR3 reads CAISAATGGGGNEKLFF. CDR3 DNA sequence: TGTGCCATCAGTGCCGCTACAGGCGGAGGGGGTAATGAAAAACTGTTTTTT.

V gene TRBV12-3 or TRBV12-4 combines with J gene TRBJ1-1; 8 positions match TRBD1. The CDR3 extends over 15 amino acids. J lost 7 bases, V lost 5 bases, and 12 bases had no gene match. The CDR3 region is CASSPSDRGTSEAFF. The CDR3 region has the DNA TGTGCCAGCAGTCCTTCCGACAGGGGCACAAGTGAAGCTTTCTTT.

The sample holds a few counts of this clonotype. The chain employs TRBV27 and TRBJ2-1; D is perhaps TRBD2 (5 bases). CDR1 is MNHEY, CDR2 SMNVEV, per germline (reference sequence). CDR3 length: 15 amino acids. Trimming took off 5 bases at V and 5 bases at J, with 16 bases between the two ends. DNA for the CDR3: TGTGCCAGCAGTCCTAGCCGGCTGTCACACAATGAGCAGTTCTTC. Translation gives CASSPSRLSHNEQFF.

A few counts support this clonotype. The rearrangement joins TRBV7-8 to TRBJ2-1; 8 bases agree with TRBD2. Trimming cost V 3 bases and J 8 bases; bases outside gene matches: 15. This CDR3 region has 17 residues. CDR1 and CDR2 (germline): SGHVS, FQNEAQ. CDR3 in amino acids: CASSLTVSTGGRDEQFF. CDR3 DNA sequence: TGTGCCAGCAGCTTGACGGTCTCCACGGGAGGGAGGGATGAGCAGTTCTTC.

This clonotype was seen a few times. The CDR3 nucleotides read TGTGCCAGCAGCGTGGGTCACAGGGAGGATGGCTACACCTTC. Its translation is CASSVGHREDGYTF. J is TRBJ1-2 and V is TRBV9, with TRBD1 as a possible D gene (6 bases). CDR1 is SGDLS, CDR2 YYNGEE, per germline. This CDR3 contains 14 residues. Trimming left V 2 bases short and J 6 bases short, with 14 bases between. The variable domain in full, completed from reference TRBV9 and TRBJ1-2, reads DSGVTQTPKHLITATGQRVTLRCSPRSGDLSVYWYQQSLDQGLQFLIQYYNGEERAKGNILERFSAQQFPDLHSELNLSSLELGDSALYFCASSVGHREDGYTFGSGTRLTVV.

The sample holds a few counts of this clonotype. The chain employs TRBV7-6 and TRBJ2-7; D may match TRBD1 or TRBD2 (5 bases each). The length of the CDR3 is 13 residues. Germline CDR1 and CDR2: SGHVS and FNYEAQ. Trimming removed 1 base at V and 6 bases at J, with 10 bases between. CDR3 nucleotide sequence: TGTGCCAGCAGCTTAGGAGTTGGGGGCGAGCAGTACTTC. It specifies CASSLGVGGEQYF.

This chain links TRBV12-3 or TRBV12-4 with TRBJ2-5; TRBD1 aligns across 8 bases. There are 16 residues in the CDR3. V dropped 3 bases and J dropped 1; count of bases not matched to a gene: 7. The CDR3 loop reads CASSFGQGGSQETQYF. Written as DNA, the CDR3 is TGTGCCAGCAGTTTCGGACAGGGAGGTTCCCAAGAGACCCAGTACTTC.

The table lists this clonotype with a few counts. The chain has TRBV5-5 and TRBJ2-5; tentatively, D is TRBD2 (6 bases). The length of the CDR3 is 16 residues. Trimming removed 4 bases from V and 2 bases from J, with 18 bases in between. In germline, CDR1 is SGHKS, CDR2 YYEKEE (reference sequence). Here the CDR3 reads CASSVGTGGLQETQYF. CDR3 sequence (DNA): TGTGCCAGCAGCGTGGGGACTGGAGGATTGCAAGAGACCCAGTACTTC.

V gene TRBV4-1 combines with J gene TRBJ2-7; maybe TRBD1 (5 bases). Trimming left V 2 bases short and J 1 base short, with 9 bases between. The CDR3 spans 14 residues. Germline assignment: CDR1 MGHRA and CDR2 YSYEKL. The CDR3 loop is CASSQRKGSYEQYF. DNA of the CDR3: TGCGCCAGCAGCCAAAGAAAGGGGTCCTACGAGCAGTACTTC.

The sample holds a few counts of this clonotype. The chain recombines TRBV14 with TRBJ2-6; D is possibly TRBD1 (6 bases). Trimming stripped 4 bases from V and 4 bases from J, with 20 bases between. The CDR3 is made up of 18 amino acids. Germline V CDR1 and CDR2: SGHDN, FVKESK. CDR3 in DNA: TGTGCCAGCAGCCTTACAGGGCGGCCTACGAGCGGGGCCAACGTCCTGACTTTC. This gives the protein CASSLTGRPTSGANVLTF.

V usage is TRBV5-1 and J usage is TRBJ2-5; tentative D call: TRBD2 (6 bases). Germline-derived CDR1 and CDR2 are SGHRS and YFSETQ. The CDR3 extends over 16 amino acids. Trimming left V 3 bases short and J 2 bases short, with 17 bases between. The CDR3: CASSSGVAAIQETQYF. The DNA for the CDR3 is TGCGCCAGCAGCTCTGGGGTAGCGGCTATACAAGAGACCCAGTACTTC.

This chain uses TRBV10-3 with TRBJ2-3; the D gene is possibly TRBD1 (6 bases). CDR1 and CDR2 from the germline V gene are ENHRY and SYGVKD. Trimming shortened V by 2 bases and J by 2 bases, and 8 bases separated the two germline ends. This CDR3 spans 14 amino acids. This CDR3 reads CAISEGQNTDTQYF. CDR3 bases: TGTGCCATCAGTGAGGGACAGAACACAGATACGCAGTATTTT.

The sample holds a few counts of this clonotype. The chain is built from TRBV12-3 or TRBV12-4 and TRBJ2-1; 9 bases map to TRBD2. CDR3 length: 13 residues. J lost 15 bases, V lost 3 bases, and 9 bases had no gene match. The CDR3 sequence is CASSFHKREDLFF. The CDR3 region has the DNA TGTGCCAGCAGTTTTCATAAGCGGGAGGATCTGTTCTTC.

Only a few counts were recorded for this clonotype. V is TRBV20-1 and J is TRBJ2-7; D might be TRBD1 or TRBD2, each matching 5 bases. The V gene's germline CDR1 is DFQATT and CDR2 SNEGSKA (reference sequence). The CDR3 length is 13 residues. Trimming took off 3 bases at V and 4 bases at J, with 13 bases between the two ends. The CDR3 loop is CSASPRGPYEQYF. CDR3 nucleotides: TGCAGTGCTAGTCCACGGGGACCGTACGAGCAGTACTTC.

This clonotype has just a few counts. The rearrangement links TRBV20-1 to TRBJ1-1; 7 positions match TRBD1. The V gene's germline CDR1 is DFQATT and CDR2 SNEGSKA (reference sequence). CDR3 length: 13 residues. V shed 0 bases, J shed 4 bases, and the junction held 2 bases outside the gene matches. Here the CDR3 DNA reads TGCAGTGCTAGAGACAGGGGGGCCACTGAAGCTTTCTTT. It yields the protein CSARDRGATEAFF.

The V gene is TRBV4-1, the J gene TRBJ2-4, with TRBD1 identical over 7 bases. V trimming: 3 bases; J trimming: 6 bases; junction bases outside the gene matches: 8. Germline-derived CDR1 and CDR2 are MGHRA and YSYEKL. This CDR3 has 15 amino acids. The CDR3 region is CASSQLGGGSNIQYF. DNA of the CDR3: TGCGCCAGCAGCCAGCTAGGGGGCGGATCAAACATTCAGTACTTC.

This clonotype was detected only a few times. This chain joins TRBV12-3 or TRBV12-4 and TRBJ2-1; D is perhaps TRBD2 (6 bases). CDR3 length equals 15 residues. The ends were cut back, 6 bases at V and 4 bases at J, with 16 bases in the middle. CDR3 in DNA: TGTGCCAGCAGCGGTATCGGGAGTAAGTACAATGAGCAGTTCTTC. Protein sequence: CASSGIGSKYNEQFF.

The chain employs TRBV12-3 or TRBV12-4 and TRBJ2-1, with 7 bases aligning to TRBD2. The CDR3 is 17 amino acids. Germline trimming cut 5 bases from V and 4 bases from J; bases unmatched to any gene: 14. In DNA form, the CDR3 reads TGTGCCAGCAGTGGCCGGGGGGTCGGGACGAGGTACAATGAGCAGTTCTTC. This gives the protein CASSGRGVGTRYNEQFF.

The V gene is TRBV5-5, the J gene TRBJ2-3; D is perhaps TRBD1 or TRBD2 (5 bases each). Germline lookup yields CDR1 SGHKS and CDR2 YYEKEE (reference sequence). Deletions cut 2 bases from V and 2 bases from J, with 9 bases between. CDR3 length: 14 residues. CDR3 in amino acids: CASSLGDLTDTQYF. The CDR3 coding sequence is TGTGCCAGCAGCTTAGGGGACCTCACAGATACGCAGTATTTT. Supplemented by reference TRBV5-5 and TRBJ2-3, the full variable domain reads DAGVTQSPTHLIKTRGQQVTLRCSPISGHKSVSWYQQVLGQGPQFIFQYYEKEERGRGNFPDRFSARQFPNYSSELNVNALLLGDSALYLCASSLGDLTDTQYFGPGTRLTVL.

The rearrangement joins TRBV7-9 to TRBJ1-2; a possible D gene is TRBD1 (5 bases). The CDR3 has 15 residues. V was cut by 6 bases and J by 4 bases, with 18 bases left in between. From germline, CDR1 is SEHNR and CDR2 FQNEAQ (reference sequence). The CDR3 nucleotides are TGTGCCAGCAGTTTGGACGGGGCAGGCGGCTATGGCTACACCTTC. It specifies CASSLDGAGGYGYTF.

The chain links TRBV29-1 to TRBJ2-1; 10 nucleotides line up with TRBD2. CDR1 is SQVTM and CDR2 is ANQGSEA in the germline V gene. This CDR3 has 14 amino acids. Unmatched junction bases numbered 0, after V lost 4 bases and J lost 0 bases. The CDR3 reads CSVVAGGSYNEQFF. CDR3 nucleotide sequence: TGCAGCGTTGTAGCGGGGGGCTCCTACAATGAGCAGTTCTTC.

In its sample, this clonotype was seen a few times. The chain combines TRBV12-3 or TRBV12-4 with TRBJ1-4; 7 bases agree with TRBD1. This CDR3 contains 14 residues. The junction had 8 bases not matched to a gene; V was cut back by 5 bases and J by 8 bases. As DNA, the CDR3 is TGTGCCAGCAGTACGTTAACAGGGGACGAAAAACTGTTTTTT. Encoded protein: CASSTLTGDEKLFF.